These 21 T cell receptor beta chains came from one sample sequenced in a study of cytomegalovirus exposure and HLA in healthy donors (dated by TCRdb to 2016 to 2017). Preparation of the library involved the immunoSEQ multiplex PCR assay. A mixture of 60 forward primers for TCR Vbeta segments and 13 reverse primers for TCR Jbeta segments was used in the multiplex PCR. TCRdb stores this immuneACCESS table with in-frame sequences only. Part of the clones is absent; in the studies checked, under half of the shortfall reflects unresolved V genes, and no reason is known for the rest. The sample includes about 300,000 clones, with about nine tenths observed a single time. The ten largest account for 3.5% to 4% of the sample. Sequences were obtained from PBMCs. These receptors all come from a man in his forties or fifties in good health and CMV-seropositive.

The CDR3 DNA follows: TGTGCCAGCTCACCACGGGGGCAGACGAACTACGAGCAGTACTTC. Translating gives CASSPRGQTNYEQYF. V gene TRBV18 combines with J gene TRBJ2-5, with D maybe TRBD1 (6 bases). The DNA end favors TRBJ2-7, so the J call may be wrong. The CDR3 has 15 residues. Germline loops: CDR1 KGHSH, CDR2 LQKENI.

The chain joins TRBV7-9 to TRBJ2-1; 9 nucleotides align to TRBD2. Germline V CDR1 and CDR2: SEHNR, FQNEAQ (reference sequence). The CDR3 has 17 residues. V lost 4 bases, J lost 5 bases, and 12 bases stayed unmatched. The CDR3 sequence: CASSSPLAAGGNNEQFF. The CDR3 DNA is TGTGCCAGCAGCTCCCCTCTAGCGGCGGGGGGGAACAATGAGCAGTTCTTC.

The rearrangement joins TRBV5-1 to TRBJ2-7, with TRBD2 matching 7 bases. CDR1 is SGHRS and CDR2 is YFSETQ in the germline V gene. V shed 0 bases and J 2 bases; nucleotides not matched to a gene: 2. This CDR3 is built from 14 residues. The CDR3 spells CASSLARGTYEQYF. CDR3 nucleotides: TGCGCCAGCAGCTTGGCGCGGGGGACCTACGAGCAGTACTTC.

Here the CDR3 reads CASTGRAGELFF. CDR3 DNA sequence: TGTGCCAGCACGGGGAGGGCCGGGGAGCTGTTTTTT. This chain joins TRBV28 and TRBJ2-2; 7 bases are a match to TRBD2. The CDR3 covers 12 residues. The germline CDR1 and CDR2 sequences are MDHEN and SYDVKM. Losses at the gene ends were 7 bases for V and 6 bases for J; bases not matched to a gene: 2. Full variable domain (remainder filled in from reference TRBV28 and TRBJ2-2): DVKVTQSSRYLVKRTGEKVFLECVQDMDHENMFWYRQDPGLGLRLIYFSYDVKMKEKGDIPEGYSVSREKKERFSLILESASTNQTSMYLCASTGRAGELFFGEGSRLTVL.

The V call is TRBV4-2, the J call TRBJ2-7, with D possibly being TRBD2 (5 bases). Deletions cut 2 bases from V and 0 bases from J, with 17 bases between. The CDR3 length is 17 residues. CDR1 is LGHNA and CDR2 is YNFKEQ in the germline V gene. CDR3 DNA: TGTGCCAGCAGCCAAAAAAGTCGGTCTCGGGACTCCTACGAGCAGTACTTC. Its protein is CASSQKSRSRDSYEQYF.

The genes are TRBV27 and TRBJ2-7; no clear D gene. Trimming cost V 6 bases and J 1 base, with 19 bases left between them. This CDR3 has 16 amino acids. The germline gives CDR1 MNHEY, CDR2 SMNVEV (reference sequence). This CDR3 is CASSQPRSRGSYEQYF. The CDR3 region has the DNA TGTGCCAGCAGCCAGCCCCGAAGCAGAGGATCCTACGAGCAGTACTTC.

The chain recombines TRBV6-1 with TRBJ2-7, with D possibly matching TRBD2 (7 bases). Per the germline V gene, CDR1 is MNHNS and CDR2 is SASEGT. CDR3 length: 15 residues. V gave up 2 bases and J gave up 5 bases, with 16 bases separating them. Here the CDR3 reads CASSESVGGLDEQYF. Here the CDR3 DNA reads TGTGCCAGCAGTGAATCGGTCGGGGGGCTCGACGAGCAGTACTTC.

The rearrangement links TRBV5-6 to TRBJ2-1; 10 bases line up with TRBD1. The CDR3 spans 16 residues. V lost 1 base and J lost 6; bases outside the gene matches: 7. Germline assignment: CDR1 SGHDT and CDR2 YYEEEE. The CDR3 spells CASSLSGTGVSNEQFF. DNA of the CDR3: TGTGCCAGCAGCTTGTCAGGGACAGGGGTCAGCAATGAGCAGTTCTTC.

This chain links TRBV6-6 with TRBJ1-1; a possible D gene is TRBD1 (6 bases). CDR1 is MNHNY and CDR2 is SVGAGI in the germline V gene (reference sequence). This CDR3 has 15 amino acids. V was shortened by 2 bases and J by 4 bases, with 14 bases between the two germline ends. This CDR3 reads CASSYGQGMSTEAFF. CDR3 DNA: TGTGCCAGCAGTTACGGCCAGGGGATGAGCACTGAAGCTTTCTTT.

This clone was seen a handful of times. The chain employs TRBV4-3 and TRBJ2-7; possible D gene TRBD1, 7 bases. The CDR3 spans 14 residues. Germline V gene data show CDR1 as LGHNA and CDR2 as YSLEER. V gave up 0 bases and J gave up 4 bases, with 10 bases separating them. CDR3 region: CASSQDAGGYEQYF. DNA for the CDR3: TGCGCCAGCAGCCAAGATGCAGGGGGGTACGAGCAGTACTTC.

The rearrangement uses TRBV27 and TRBJ2-1, with a possible D match to TRBD2 (6 bases). Trimming left V 3 bases short and J 7 bases short, with 10 bases between. The CDR3 runs 13 residues. In germline, CDR1 is MNHEY, CDR2 SMNVEV (reference sequence). CDR3 in amino acids: CASSLAGGNEQFF. In DNA, the CDR3 is TGTGCCAGCAGTTTGGCTGGGGGGAATGAGCAGTTCTTC.

This chain uses TRBV28 with TRBJ2-4, with D tentatively TRBD1 (5 bases). The CDR3 totals 15 residues. Germline-derived CDR1 and CDR2 are MDHEN and SYDVKM. With 6 bases removed from V and 1 base from J, the gap between germline ends came to 13 bases. The CDR3 DNA is TGTGCCAGCAGAAAGGGGTCGTACGCCAAAAACATTCAGTACTTC. Protein product: CASRKGSYAKNIQYF.

As to this clone: The sample contains more than one DNA sequence encoding this CDR3. The chain links TRBV5-1 to TRBJ2-1; 10 bases line up with TRBD2. The CDR3 totals 14 residues. After removal of 2 bases from V and 6 bases from J, the junction contained 2 bases not matched to a gene. Germline-derived CDR1 and CDR2 are SGHRS and YFSETQ. The CDR3 bases are TGCGCCAGCAGCTTTCTAGCGGGAGTCAATGAGCAGTTCTTC. This gives the protein CASSFLAGVNEQFF.

This clone was detected only a few times. The chain has TRBV6-5 and TRBJ1-1; 9 nucleotides align to TRBD1. V was pared by 0 bases and J by 11 bases, with 1 base of the junction left unmatched. The CDR3 consists of 12 residues. From germline, CDR1 is MNHEY and CDR2 SVGAGI. This chain's CDR3 is CASSYSGTGAFF. CDR3 DNA: TGTGCCAGCAGTTACTCCGGGACAGGGGCTTTCTTT.

This sequence joins TRBV7-9 and TRBJ2-7, with D possibly matching TRBD2 (6 bases). The CDR3 is 15 amino acids. Germline-derived CDR1 and CDR2 are SEHNR and FQNEAQ (reference sequence). Trimming cost V 3 bases and J 3 bases, with 15 bases left between them. The CDR3 spells CASSFEPSEIYEQYF. CDR3 in DNA: TGTGCCAGCAGCTTTGAGCCTAGCGAGATCTACGAGCAGTACTTC.

V gene TRBV6-5 combines with J gene TRBJ2-1; TRBD2 agrees at 10 bases. The junction had 6 bases not matched to a gene; V was cut back by 6 bases and J by 4 bases. From germline, CDR1 is MNHEY and CDR2 SVGAGI. The length of the CDR3 is 15 residues. For the CDR3, the DNA is TGTGCCAGCAGACCCCTAGCGGGGGCGTACAATGAGCAGTTCTTC. Its translation is CASRPLAGAYNEQFF.

This clone has just one count. V gene TRBV7-9 combines with J gene TRBJ2-3, with TRBD1 as a possible D gene (6 bases). V lost 1 base and J 2 bases, leaving 10 bases between the germline ends. In germline, CDR1 is SEHNR, CDR2 FQNEAQ (reference sequence). The CDR3 has 15 amino acids. DNA of the CDR3: TGTGCCAGCAGCTTAGGCAGGGGAGACACAGATACGCAGTATTTT. Amino acids: CASSLGRGDTDTQYF.

The rearrangement links TRBV6-5 to TRBJ2-5; D is unresolved. This CDR3 is 14 amino acids long. V was trimmed by 5 bases and J by 5 bases, leaving 15 bases between them. Germline CDR1 and CDR2: MNHEY and SVGAGI. The CDR3 region has the DNA TGTGCCAGCAGTGAACGACCAAGAGGCGAGACCCAGTACTTC. Amino acid sequence: CASSERPRGETQYF.

The gene calls are TRBV6-6 and TRBJ2-1; 11 bases are a match to TRBD2. CDR1 MNHNY and CDR2 SVGAGI come from the germline V gene (reference sequence). The CDR3 covers 14 residues. V was pared by 6 bases and J by 7 bases, with 5 bases of the junction left unmatched. The CDR3 is CASRLLAGENEQFF. CDR3 bases: TGTGCCAGCAGGTTACTAGCGGGAGAAAATGAGCAGTTCTTC.

CDR3 sequence (DNA): TGTGCCAGCACCCGGGGCGGCGGGAGGGCTTACGAGCAGTACTTC. Its protein is CASTRGGGRAYEQYF. V and J are TRBV7-2 and TRBJ2-7, with 9 bases aligning to TRBD2. This CDR3 is 15 amino acids long. The germline gives CDR1 SGHTA, CDR2 FQGNSA. V trimming: 7 bases; J trimming: 4 bases; junction bases outside the gene matches: 11. Filled out from reference TRBV7-2 and TRBJ2-7, the complete variable domain reads GAGVSQSPSNKVTEKGKDVELRCDPISGHTALYWYRQSLGQGLEFLIYFQGNSAPDKSGLPSDRFSAERTGGSVSTLTIQRTQQEDSAVYLCASTRGGGRAYEQYFGPGTRLTVT.

V and J are TRBV7-2 and TRBJ2-7; D is perhaps TRBD2 (5 bases). The V gene's germline CDR1 is SGHTA and CDR2 FQGNSA. Trimming pared 4 bases from V and 3 bases from J, leaving 19 bases between. The CDR3 spans 16 residues. The CDR3 loop reads CASSSPFTGLFYEQYF. The CDR3 DNA follows: TGTGCCAGCAGCTCTCCCTTCACCGGACTCTTCTACGAGCAGTACTTC. The variable domain in full, completed from reference TRBV7-2 and TRBJ2-7, reads GAGVSQSPSNKVTEKGKDVELRCDPISGHTALYWYRQSLGQGLEFLIYFQGNSAPDKSGLPSDRFSAERTGGSVSTLTIQRTQQEDSAVYLCASSSPFTGLFYEQYFGPGTRLTVT.